This passage covers 6 T cell receptor beta chains from one sample sequenced in a study of blood T cell repertoires in COVID-19. Profiled with immunoSEQ multiplex PCR; TCRdb holds only in-frame clones, not every one. The table records about 190,000 clones, around nine tenths of them present only once. The sequencing sample was made of peripheral blood. The receptors stem from a woman between 35 and 50 years old who had recovered from COVID-19.

This chain joins TRBV7-2 and TRBJ2-7; D not certain. Trimming took 5 bases from V and 6 from J, leaving 11 bases between them. The CDR3 is 12 residues long. Looked up from germline, CDR1 is SGHTA and CDR2 is FQGNSA. The CDR3 reads CASSPLIGEQYF. In DNA, the CDR3 is TGTGCCAGCAGCCCACTCATCGGCGAGCAGTACTTC.

V usage is TRBV7-2 and J usage is TRBJ2-7; the D is unclear. The CDR3 spans 13 residues. The ends were cut back, 2 bases at V and 5 bases at J, with 10 bases in the middle. The germline V gene encodes CDR1 SGHTA and CDR2 FQGNSA. The CDR3 reads CASSLTRGNEQYF. Here the CDR3 DNA reads TGTGCCAGCAGCTTAACGCGAGGCAACGAGCAGTACTTC.

The chain has TRBV12-3 or TRBV12-4 and TRBJ2-7; 8 bases map to TRBD1. CDR3 length: 13 amino acids. V gave up 6 bases and J gave up 3 bases; unmatched junction bases: 4. CDR3 coding DNA: TGTGCCAGCAGAACAGACAGGGGCTACGAGCAGTACTTC. Protein sequence: CASRTDRGYEQYF.

The chain couples TRBV6-6 to TRBJ1-5; TRBD1 aligns across 7 bases. With 6 bases clipped from V and 7 bases from J, the junction kept 9 bases outside the gene matches. Germline CDR1 MNHNY, CDR2 SVGAGI (reference sequence). This CDR3 has 14 residues. The CDR3 DNA follows: TGTGCCAGCAGCTCACGACAGGGTGACCAGCCCCAGCATTTT. It translates to CASSSRQGDQPQHF.

This chain uses TRBV5-1 with TRBJ2-7; TRBD2 might be the D (5 bases). This CDR3 is built from 15 residues. In germline, CDR1 is SGHRS, CDR2 YFSETQ. V was shortened by 4 bases and J by 6 bases, with 20 bases between the two germline ends. CDR3 DNA: TGCGCCAGCAGCCTGCTGGGGATTAGGGAGTCCGAGCAGTACTTC. It specifies CASSLLGIRESEQYF. Complete variable domain (other parts from reference TRBV5-1 and TRBJ2-7): KAGVTQTPRYLIKTRGQQVTLSCSPISGHRSVSWYQQTPGQGLQFLFEYFSETQRNKGNFPGRFSGRQFSNSRSEMNVSTLELGDSALYLCASSLLGIRESEQYFGPGTRLTVT.

This rearrangement joins TRBV7-2 to TRBJ2-7, with a possible D match to TRBD1 (5 bases). The CDR3 runs 12 residues. The V end lost 6 bases, the J end lost 2 bases, and 8 bases lay between the germline ends. Germline CDR1 is SGHTA and CDR2 is FQGNSA. The CDR3 spells CASRGPTYEQYF. The CDR3 bases are TGTGCCAGCAGGGGGCCAACCTACGAGCAGTACTTC.